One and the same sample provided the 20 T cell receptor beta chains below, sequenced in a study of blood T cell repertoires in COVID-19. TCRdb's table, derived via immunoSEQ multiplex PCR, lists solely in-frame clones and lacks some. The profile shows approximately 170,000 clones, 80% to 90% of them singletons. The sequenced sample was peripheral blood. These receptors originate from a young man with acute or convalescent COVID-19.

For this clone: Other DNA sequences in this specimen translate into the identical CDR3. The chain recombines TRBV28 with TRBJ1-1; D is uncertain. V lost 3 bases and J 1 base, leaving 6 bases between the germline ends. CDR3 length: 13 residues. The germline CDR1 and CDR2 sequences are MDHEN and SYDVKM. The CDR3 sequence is CASSFRRNTEAFF. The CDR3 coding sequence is TGTGCCAGCAGTTTCAGGCGGAACACTGAAGCTTTCTTT.

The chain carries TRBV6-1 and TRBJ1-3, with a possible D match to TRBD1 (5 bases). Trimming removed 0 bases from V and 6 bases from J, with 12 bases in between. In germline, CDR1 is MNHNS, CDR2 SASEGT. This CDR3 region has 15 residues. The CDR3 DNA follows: TGTGCCAGCAGTGAAGCTATCAGGGTGTCAAACACCATATATTTT. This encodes CASSEAIRVSNTIYF.

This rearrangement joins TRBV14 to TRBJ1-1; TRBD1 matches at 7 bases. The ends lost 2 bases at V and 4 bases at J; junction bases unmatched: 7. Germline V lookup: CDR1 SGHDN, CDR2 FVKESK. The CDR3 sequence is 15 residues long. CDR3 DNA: TGTGCCAGCAGCCAACTTACAGGGGTTTCCACTGAAGCTTTCTTT. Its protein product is CASSQLTGVSTEAFF. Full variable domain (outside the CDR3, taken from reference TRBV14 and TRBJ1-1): EAGVTQFPSHSVIEKGQTVTLRCDPISGHDNLYWYRRVMGKEIKFLLHFVKESKQDESGMPNNRFLAERTGGTYSTLKVQPAELEDSGVYFCASSQLTGVSTEAFFGQGTRLTVV.

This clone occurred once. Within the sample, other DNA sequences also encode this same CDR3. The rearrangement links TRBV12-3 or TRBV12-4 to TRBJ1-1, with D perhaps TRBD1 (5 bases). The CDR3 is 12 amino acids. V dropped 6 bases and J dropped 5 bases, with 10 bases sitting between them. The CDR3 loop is CASRGGGTEAFF. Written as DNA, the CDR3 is TGTGCCAGCAGAGGCGGGGGGACTGAAGCTTTCTTT.

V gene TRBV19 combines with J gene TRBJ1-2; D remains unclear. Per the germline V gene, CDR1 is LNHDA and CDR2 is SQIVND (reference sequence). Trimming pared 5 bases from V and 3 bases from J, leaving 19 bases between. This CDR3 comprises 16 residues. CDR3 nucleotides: TGTGCCAGTAGTCTTCCATTTACAGCCCAAGACTATGGCTACACCTTC. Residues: CASSLPFTAQDYGYTF.

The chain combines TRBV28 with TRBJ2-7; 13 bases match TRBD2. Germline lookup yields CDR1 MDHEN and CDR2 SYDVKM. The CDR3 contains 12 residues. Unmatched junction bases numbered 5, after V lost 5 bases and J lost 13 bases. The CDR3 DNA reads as TGTGCCAGCAGTACTAGCGGGAGGGCCAGCTACTTC. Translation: CASSTSGRASYF.

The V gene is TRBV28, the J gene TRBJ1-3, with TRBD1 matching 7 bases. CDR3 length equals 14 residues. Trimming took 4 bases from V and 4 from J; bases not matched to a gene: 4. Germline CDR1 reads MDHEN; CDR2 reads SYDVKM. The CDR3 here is CASSSAGGGNTIYF. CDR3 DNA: TGTGCCAGCAGTTCGGCAGGGGGAGGAAACACCATATATTTT.

The CDR3 reads CASSLTWTAYGYTF. The DNA of the CDR3 is TGTGCCAGTAGTCTAACTTGGACAGCCTATGGCTACACCTTC. V gene TRBV19 combines with J gene TRBJ1-2, with D possibly TRBD1 on 6 matching bases. Germline lookup yields CDR1 LNHDA and CDR2 SQIVND (reference sequence). The CDR3 totals 14 residues. Trimming pared 5 bases from V and 4 bases from J, leaving 14 bases between. Using reference TRBV19 and TRBJ1-2 for the parts outside the CDR3, the full variable domain is DGGITQSPKYLFRKEGQNVTLSCEQNLNHDAMYWYRQDPGQGLRLIYYSQIVNDFQKGDIAEGYSVSREKKESFPLTVTSAQKNPTAFYLCASSLTWTAYGYTFGSGTRLTVV.

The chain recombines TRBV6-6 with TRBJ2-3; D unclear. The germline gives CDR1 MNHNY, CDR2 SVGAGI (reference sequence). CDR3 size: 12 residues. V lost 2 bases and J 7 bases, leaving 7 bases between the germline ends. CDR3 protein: CASSYAENTQYF. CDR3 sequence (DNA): TGTGCCAGCAGTTACGCGGAGAATACGCAGTATTTT.

The DNA of the CDR3 is TGTGCCAGTGGACACCGGGACAGGGGCTACAATGAGCAGTTCTTC. Its protein product is CASGHRDRGYNEQFF. The chain recombines TRBV19 with TRBJ2-1; 10 nucleotides agree with TRBD1. Per the germline V gene, CDR1 is LNHDA and CDR2 is SQIVND (reference sequence). V dropped 8 bases and J dropped 3; count of bases not matched to a gene: 7. There are 15 residues in the CDR3.

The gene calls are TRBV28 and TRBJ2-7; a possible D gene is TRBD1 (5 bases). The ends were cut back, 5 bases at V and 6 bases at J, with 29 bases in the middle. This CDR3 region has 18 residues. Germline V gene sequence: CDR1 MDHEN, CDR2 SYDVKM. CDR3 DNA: TGTGCCAGCAGTCCAAGATCTCCTACGCAGGGCGGTTACTCCGAGCAGTACTTC. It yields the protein CASSPRSPTQGGYSEQYF.

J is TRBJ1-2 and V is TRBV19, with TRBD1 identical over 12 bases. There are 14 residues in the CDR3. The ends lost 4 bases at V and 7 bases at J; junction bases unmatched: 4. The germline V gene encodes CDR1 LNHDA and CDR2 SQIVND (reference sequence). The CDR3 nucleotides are TGTGCCAGTAGTACGGGGACAGGGGGCAGTGGCTACACCTTC. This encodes CASSTGTGGSGYTF.

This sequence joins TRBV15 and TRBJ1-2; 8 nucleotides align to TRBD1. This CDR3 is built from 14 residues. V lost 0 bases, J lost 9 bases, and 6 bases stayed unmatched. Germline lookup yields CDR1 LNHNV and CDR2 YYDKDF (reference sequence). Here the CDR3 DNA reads TGTGCCACCAGCAGAGATCGGGCAGGGGGCCGCTACACCTTC. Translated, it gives CATSRDRAGGRYTF.

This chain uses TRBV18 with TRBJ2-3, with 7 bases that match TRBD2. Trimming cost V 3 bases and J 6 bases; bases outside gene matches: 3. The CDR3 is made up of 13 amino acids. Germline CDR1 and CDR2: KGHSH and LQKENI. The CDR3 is CASSPGLGDTQYF. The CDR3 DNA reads TGTGCCAGCTCACCTGGACTAGGTGATACGCAGTATTTT.

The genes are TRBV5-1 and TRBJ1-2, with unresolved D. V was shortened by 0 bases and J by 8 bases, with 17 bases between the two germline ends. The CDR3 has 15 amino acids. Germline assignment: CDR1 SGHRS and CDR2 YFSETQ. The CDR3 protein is CASSLGSGNVIGYTF. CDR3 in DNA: TGCGCCAGCAGCTTGGGCTCGGGGAACGTCATCGGCTACACCTTC.

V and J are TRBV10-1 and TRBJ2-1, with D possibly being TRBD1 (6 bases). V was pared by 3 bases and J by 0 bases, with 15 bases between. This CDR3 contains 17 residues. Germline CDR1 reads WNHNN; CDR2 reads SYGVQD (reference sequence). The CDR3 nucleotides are TGCGCCAGCAGTGATTCGGAGGACAGTTGCTCCTACAATGAGCAGTTCTTC. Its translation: CASSDSEDSCSYNEQFF.

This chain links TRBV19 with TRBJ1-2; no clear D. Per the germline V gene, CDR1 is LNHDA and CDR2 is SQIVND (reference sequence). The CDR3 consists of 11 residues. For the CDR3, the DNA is TGTCAGACTTTCTTAAACTATGGCTACACCTTC. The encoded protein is CQTFLNYGYTF.

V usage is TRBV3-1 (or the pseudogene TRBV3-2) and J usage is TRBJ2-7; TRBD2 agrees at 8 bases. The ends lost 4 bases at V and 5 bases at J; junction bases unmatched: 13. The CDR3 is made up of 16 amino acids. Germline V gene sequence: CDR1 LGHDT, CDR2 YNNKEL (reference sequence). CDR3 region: CASSPFMRGRINEQYF. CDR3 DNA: TGTGCCAGCAGCCCCTTCATGCGCGGGAGGATAAACGAGCAGTACTTC.

In nucleotides, the CDR3 is TGTGCCAGCAGCCTCAATAACAGGAACACTGAAGCTTTCTTT. Protein sequence: CASSLNNRNTEAFF. The chain uses TRBV3-1 (or the pseudogene TRBV3-2) and TRBJ1-1; the D is unclear. With 4 bases removed from V and 1 base from J, the gap between germline ends came to 10 bases. The CDR3 totals 14 residues. Germline-derived CDR1 and CDR2 are LGHDT and YNNKEL (reference sequence).

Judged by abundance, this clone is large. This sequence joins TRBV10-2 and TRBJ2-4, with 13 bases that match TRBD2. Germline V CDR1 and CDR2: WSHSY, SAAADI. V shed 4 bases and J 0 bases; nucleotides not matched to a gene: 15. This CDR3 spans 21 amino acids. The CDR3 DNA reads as TGCGCCAGCAGTGGGCGGGGACTAGCGGGGACCACGGTTAAAGCCAAAAACATTCAGTACTTC. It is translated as CASSGRGLAGTTVKAKNIQYF.